This T cell receptor beta chain was profiled in a study of blood T cells in healthy people across ages. Through a sample-barcoded 5' primer and a J-beta primer mix, a second PCR was run for roughly 7 to 11 cycles. Tags on each cDNA molecule came from a template-switch adaptor with 12 random nucleotides. Each CDR3 protein gets one entry after TCRdb re-called the 5' RACE reads with MiXCR. The sample gives about 1.6 million distinct CDR3 sequences, roughly 30% of which show up once; around 11% is in the top ten. From germline, CDR1 is SQVTM and CDR2 ANQGSEA. This CDR3 is built from 13 residues. V lost 6 bases to trimming and J lost 2 bases; unmatched junction nucleotides: 5. A note on this clonotype: The target antigen is unknown.

The study, taken as a whole, reports: No conclusive comparison of naive versus antigen-experienced cells was possible with unsorted PBMCs.

Sequenced input: blood. The sequence was obtained from a woman aged 25 to 39 in good health. V is TRBV29-1 and J is TRBJ1-1, with 8 bases identical to TRBD1. The CDR3 region has the DNA TGCAGCGTACAACCAGGGGGCAACACTGAAGCTTTCTTT. Translation: CSVQPGGNTEAFF.